This paragraph covers one T cell receptor (delta chain) sequence. Its antigen is not yet known. Base-call qualities are not available, and no considerably larger clone is one nucleotide away. This record belongs to a study of Vδ1+ human thymocytes (dated 2018 in TCRdb). With respect to the entire study: The study characterised mRNA-level TRG and TRD CDR3 repertoires of highly purified Vdelta1+ thymocytes from young children as a data resource. The multiplex-based CDR3 amplicon strategy had previously been validated against 5'RACE-based CDR3 amplicon generation methods.

V loses 4 bases of germline sequence and J loses 0 bases, and the interval between the two ends is 33 bases. The germline V gene encodes CDR1 TSWWSYY and CDR2 QGS. From the cysteine through the phenylalanine, the CDR3 covers 22 amino acids. Just the 66-base CDR3 DNA is kept, in frame starting at base 1. Thymic samples were depleted of alphabeta T cells, then CD3+ TCRVdelta1+ TCRVdelta2- thymocytes were FACS-sorted. The purity of the sorted Vdelta1+ thymocytes fell between about 98% and 99.6%. Thymic specimens came from about 8 paediatric patients undergoing corrective cardiac surgery, aged from about 5 days to 16 months. Thymic tissue was dispersed, and mononuclear cells were isolated on a Histopaque-1077 density gradient. The staining antibodies were anti-TCRVdelta1 clone TS8.2, anti-TCRVdelta2 clone B6, anti-CD3 clone HIT3a and anti-TCRalphabeta clone IP26. Results the study describes overall, beyond this receptor: The authors advised highly purified populations and single-cell validation, since unexpected Vdelta2 sequences could cause misinterpretation of bulk repertoire data. No clustering by age or sex was observed, so analyses did not stratify donors by these variables. Unlike the oligoclonal repertoires in peripheral blood, the thymic TRG and TRD repertoires appeared highly polyclonal, with Gaussian CDR3 length distributions. Donors shared many TRG clonotypes (up to roughly 6.9x10^3), but TRD repertoires were essentially private, with at most 120 shared. Although sort purity was high, about a fifth of thymic TRD sequences were Vdelta2 (with a few Vdelta3), in contrast to the peripheral blood Vdelta1+ controls.

RNA was extracted with the RNeasy mini kit and reverse transcribed using Superscript III. CDR3 amplicons were generated by multiplex PCR with pooled V-gene forward primers and a constant-region reverse primer carrying Illumina adaptor overhangs. After gel purification, the amplicons were indexed with Nextera index primers during 7 to 8 additional PCR cycles and then purified using AMPure XP beads. Libraries were sequenced on an Illumina MiSeq with paired-end 250 bp reads, dual indexing and roughly 20% PhiX spike-in. The study's own analysis went as follows. FastQC was used to check read quality, and ea-utils fastq-join was used to merge TRG read pairs. Annotation of sequences was performed with IMGT/HighV-QUEST, only productive sequences with unambiguous V-gene assignment were retained, and clonotypes were defined by identical CDR3 sequence. For downstream analysis, VDJtools 1.1.1, tcR 2.2.3, Treemap and vegan Shannon diversity in R 3.4.4 were used. Identical DNA sequences were merged into single rows after TCRdb reprocessed the public reads with CATT. These V and J calls originate from TCRdb's pipeline instead of the authors' own analysis. Recorded for this sample are about 55,000 delta-chain clones; about 16% of them occurred a single time. Approximately 0.5% of the sample is held by the ten biggest clonotypes.

Sequenced: Vdelta1+ gamma-delta thymocytes from the thymus. The intended sense of this specimen's cell subset or site label: FACS-sorted CD3+ TCRalphabeta- TCRVdelta1+ TCRVdelta2- thymocytes. The receptor chain draws on TRDV1 and TRDJ1; the D gene is perhaps TRDD2 or TRDD3, each of them matching over 5 bases. The source is a boy under two years old who had congenital heart surgery. The CDR3 loop reads CALGVFCPLRSDTHPYTDKLIF. DNA sequence: TGTGCTCTTGGGGTCTTCTGCCCCCTACGATCCGATACACACCCCTACACCGATAAACTCATCTTT.